This T cell receptor beta chain derives from a study of technical replicates of blood from several donors. Data came from immunoSEQ multiplex PCR; TCRdb stores just in-frame clones and leaves some out. The sample carries about 80,000 clones, around 90% recorded once. Germline lookup yields CDR1 SGHNT and CDR2 YYREEE (reference sequence). With V trimmed by 2 bases and J by 4 bases, 8 bases remained unmatched. The CDR3 runs 17 residues. The chain is built from TRBV5-4 and TRBJ2-1, with TRBD1 matching over 11 bases. The sample consisted of T cells isolated from PBMCs. This receptor was taken from a human donor in good health. DNA of the CDR3: TGTGCCAGCAGCTTATACCTAGGACAGGGGGCTTACAATGAGCAGTTCTTC. Translation gives CASSLYLGQGAYNEQFF.